Reported below is one T cell receptor (beta chain). The record originates from a study of blood T cell repertoires in COVID-19. Authors' analysis steps: Nucleated cell number was recorded as an estimate derived from reference gene primer amplification. Generated by immunoSEQ multiplex PCR, the TCRdb table keeps only in-frame clones and is missing some. The V and J calls and clone size come from that table; D and trimming were worked out from the DNA. Here the sample spans roughly 150,000 clones, around 84% being singletons. Germline V lookup: CDR1 MNHNY, CDR2 SVGAGI (reference sequence). V shed 5 bases, J shed 0 bases, and the junction held 22 bases outside the gene matches. The CDR3 extends over 21 amino acids.

Material: peripheral blood. This chain connects TRBV6-6 to TRBJ2-7; TRBD2 matches at 10 bases. This clonotype was sampled from a woman over 75 with acute or convalescent COVID-19. The CDR3 DNA reads TGTGCCAGCAGTCCCAAAGGGATGGGGCTAGCGGGAGCCTCGAGCTCCTACGAGCAGTACTTC. Its translation is CASSPKGMGLAGASSSYEQYF.